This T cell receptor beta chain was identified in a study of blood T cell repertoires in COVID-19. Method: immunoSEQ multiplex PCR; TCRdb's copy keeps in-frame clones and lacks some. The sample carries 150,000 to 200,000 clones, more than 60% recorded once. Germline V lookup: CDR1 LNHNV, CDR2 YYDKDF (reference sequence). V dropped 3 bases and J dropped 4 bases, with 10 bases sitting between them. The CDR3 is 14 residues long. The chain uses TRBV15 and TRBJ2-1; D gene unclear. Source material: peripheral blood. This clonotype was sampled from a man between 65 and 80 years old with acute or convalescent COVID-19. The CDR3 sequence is CATSSTTGYNEQFF. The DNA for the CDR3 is TGTGCCACCAGCAGTACAACGGGTTACAATGAGCAGTTCTTC.